This is a list of T cell receptor beta chains from one sample in a study of T cells after yellow fever vaccination. TCRdb re-called the 5' RACE reads with MiXCR, one entry per CDR3 protein. In the table there are 320,000 or so distinct CDR3 sequences, roughly 8.3% of which are singletons. Sequences were derived from PBMCs, sampled about 49 days after the first yellow fever vaccination. The receptors originated from a man younger than 35 who received the YFV17D yellow fever vaccine. Both conserved end residues are part of each CDR3. Fields, in order: V gene, J gene, clone size, D gene, CDR3 protein, CDR3 DNA. The D gene is left open where the match is weak. A row's size may be missing; if present it is once, few, many or a size class.

V: TRBV11-2
J: TRBJ2-3
size: few
D: -
CDR3: CASSRFSRGQSAGYTQYF
DNA: TGTGCCAGCAGCCGCTTCTCGCGGGGCCAAAGCGCGGGATATACGCAGTATTTT

V: TRBV7-9
J: TRBJ2-7
size: few
D: -
CDR3: CASSLKYEQYF
DNA: TGTGCCAGCAGCTTAAAGTACGAGCAGTACTTC

V: TRBV7-2
J: TRBJ2-3
size: -
D: -
CDR3: CASSRRGYSTDTQYF
DNA: TGTGCCAGCAGCCGTCGGGGGTATAGCACAGATACGCAGTATTTT

V: TRBV29-1
J: TRBJ2-3
size: -
D: TRBD1
CDR3: CSVERTGLADTQYF
DNA: TGCAGCGTTGAAAGGACAGGGCTCGCAGATACGCAGTATTTT

V: TRBV24-1
J: TRBJ1-3
size: -
D: -
CDR3: CATSDGDGTNTIYF
DNA: TGTGCCACCAGTGATGGAGATGGGACAAACACCATATATTTT

V: TRBV7-9
J: TRBJ1-6
size: -
D: -
CDR3: CASSFDSYNSPLHF
DNA: TGTGCCAGCAGCTTTGATTCCTATAATTCACCCCTCCACTTT

V: TRBV6-1
J: TRBJ1-1
size: many
D: -
CDR3: CASSPLMGGTEAFF
DNA: TGTGCCAGCAGTCCTCTGATGGGGGGCACTGAAGCTTTCTTT

V: TRBV5-1
J: TRBJ2-2
size: -
D: -
CDR3: CASSSEVHTGELFF
DNA: TGCGCCAGCAGCTCCGAGGTCCACACCGGGGAGCTGTTTTTT

V: TRBV6-1
J: TRBJ2-3
size: -
D: TRBD2
CDR3: CASSKTSGGFTDTQYF
DNA: TGTGCCAGCAGTAAGACTAGCGGGGGGTTCACAGATACGCAGTATTTT

V: TRBV4-1
J: TRBJ1-6
size: few
D: TRBD1
CDR3: CASSQVGRDRNNSPLHF
DNA: TGCGCCAGCAGCCAAGTCGGCCGGGACAGAAATAATTCACCCCTCCACTTT

V: TRBV7-9
J: TRBJ2-1
size: -
D: -
CDR3: CASSLFAGTYNEQFF
DNA: TGTGCCAGCAGCCTCTTCGCAGGGACTTACAATGAGCAGTTCTTC

V: TRBV5-1
J: TRBJ2-5
size: -
D: -
CDR3: CASSSRDIKGETQYF
DNA: TGCGCCAGCAGCTCCCGGGACATCAAAGGAGAGACCCAGTACTTC

V: TRBV5-4
J: TRBJ1-1
size: -
D: -
CDR3: CASSRAQGFFTEAFF
DNA: TGTGCCAGCAGTCGGGCACAGGGATTTTTCACTGAAGCTTTCTTT

V: TRBV12-3/TRBV12-4
J: TRBJ1-2
size: few
D: -
CDR3: CASTLNSRGLGGYTF
DNA: TGTGCCAGCACACTGAATAGCCGAGGGCTTGGTGGCTACACCTTC

V: TRBV4-1
J: TRBJ2-1
size: -
D: -
CDR3: CASSQVGGTGRSEQFF
DNA: TGCGCCAGCAGCCAAGTGGGGGGGACAGGTCGCAGTGAGCAGTTCTTC

V: TRBV4-2
J: TRBJ1-1
size: -
D: -
CDR3: CASSPSPMNTEAFF
DNA: TGTGCCAGCAGCCCCAGCCCCATGAACACTGAAGCTTTCTTT

V: TRBV7-8
J: TRBJ1-2
size: few
D: -
CDR3: CASSLATPQVGGYTF
DNA: TGTGCCAGCAGCTTAGCGACTCCACAGGTCGGAGGCTACACCTTC

V: TRBV12-3/TRBV12-4
J: TRBJ1-2
size: -
D: -
CDR3: CASSPLAGLANYGYTF
DNA: TGTGCCAGCAGTCCCCTAGCGGGGTTGGCTAACTATGGCTACACCTTC

V: TRBV20-1
J: TRBJ1-2
size: -
D: TRBD1
CDR3: CSARDATGGDGYTF
DNA: TGCAGTGCTAGAGATGCGACAGGGGGTGACGGCTACACCTTC

V: TRBV5-5
J: TRBJ1-4
size: -
D: -
CDR3: CASTLRGTNEKLFF
DNA: TGTGCCAGCACATTAAGGGGAACTAATGAAAAACTGTTTTTT

V: TRBV29-1
J: TRBJ2-5
size: few
D: -
CDR3: CSATKDSQETQYF
DNA: TGCAGCGCTACCAAAGACAGCCAAGAGACCCAGTACTTC

V: TRBV4-3
J: TRBJ1-5
size: few
D: TRBD1
CDR3: CASSQDYFWGTGNQPQHF
DNA: TGCGCCAGCAGCCAAGATTATTTTTGGGGGACAGGCAATCAGCCCCAGCATTTT

V: TRBV7-9
J: TRBJ1-1
size: -
D: -
CDR3: CASSLIPSTEAFF
DNA: TGTGCCAGCAGCTTAATTCCGTCCACTGAAGCTTTCTTT

V: TRBV6-5
J: TRBJ1-2
size: -
D: -
CDR3: CASSYRVSNYGYTF
DNA: TGTGCCAGCAGTTACCGGGTTTCTAACTATGGCTACACCTTC

V: TRBV12-3/TRBV12-4
J: TRBJ2-1
size: -
D: -
CDR3: CASRPAGSSWGEQFF
DNA: TGTGCCAGCAGGCCTGCAGGGAGTAGTTGGGGCGAGCAGTTCTTC

V: TRBV6-1
J: TRBJ1-6
size: -
D: -
CDR3: CASGRLKSPLHF
DNA: TGTGCCAGCGGACGGCTAAAGTCACCCCTCCACTTT

V: TRBV7-2
J: TRBJ2-2
size: few
D: TRBD1
CDR3: CASSLARSLQGADTGELFF
DNA: TGTGCCAGCAGCTTAGCCAGATCCTTACAGGGGGCGGACACCGGGGAGCTGTTTTTT

V: TRBV7-8
J: TRBJ2-3
size: few
D: -
CDR3: CASRPGVGTDTQYF
DNA: TGTGCCAGCAGGCCAGGGGTCGGCACAGATACGCAGTATTTT

V: TRBV12-3/TRBV12-4
J: TRBJ1-2
size: few
D: -
CDR3: CASISTGRRRYGYTF
DNA: TGTGCCAGCATCTCGACAGGCCGACGGCGGTATGGCTACACCTTC

V: TRBV7-9
J: TRBJ2-5
size: few
D: -
CDR3: CASSETPAETQYF
DNA: TGTGCCAGCAGCGAGACTCCGGCGGAGACCCAGTACTTC

V: TRBV5-6
J: TRBJ2-3
size: few
D: TRBD2
CDR3: CASSLPGLAGGPDTQYF
DNA: TGTGCCAGCAGCTTGCCTGGACTAGCGGGGGGGCCAGATACGCAGTATTTT

V: TRBV12-3/TRBV12-4
J: TRBJ2-3
size: -
D: TRBD2
CDR3: CASRSLAGAQYF
DNA: TGTGCCAGCAGATCCCTAGCGGGGGCGCAGTATTTT

V: TRBV9
J: TRBJ1-1
size: many
D: -
CDR3: CASSGINRDTEAFF
DNA: TGTGCCAGCAGCGGAATAAACAGGGACACTGAAGCTTTCTTT

V: TRBV7-9
J: TRBJ2-7
size: few
D: TRBD1
CDR3: CASSPRTGFYEQYF
DNA: TGTGCCAGCAGCCCACGGACAGGATTCTACGAGCAGTACTTC

V: TRBV10-3
J: TRBJ2-2
size: -
D: -
CDR3: CAITAGRTGELFF
DNA: TGTGCCATCACCGCGGGACGGACCGGGGAGCTGTTTTTT

V: TRBV25-1
J: TRBJ2-3
size: many
D: TRBD1
CDR3: CASSGYRGMDTQYF
DNA: TGTGCCAGCAGTGGATACAGGGGGATGGATACGCAGTATTTT

V: TRBV7-2
J: TRBJ2-1
size: -
D: -
CDR3: CASSDVGGAGEQFF
DNA: TGTGCCAGCAGCGACGTTGGGGGGGCAGGTGAGCAGTTCTTC

V: TRBV19
J: TRBJ1-2
size: few
D: -
CDR3: CASSVRETSRGYTF
DNA: TGTGCCAGTAGTGTCCGGGAAACCTCACGGGGCTACACCTTC

V: TRBV5-4
J: TRBJ2-2
size: many
D: -
CDR3: CASSFTGTYTGELFF
DNA: TGTGCCAGCAGCTTCACCGGGACCTACACCGGGGAGCTGTTTTTT

V: TRBV4-1
J: TRBJ1-5
size: -
D: TRBD1
CDR3: CASSPGQGAPVQPQHF
DNA: TGCGCCAGCAGCCCTGGACAGGGGGCGCCGGTTCAGCCCCAGCATTTT

V: TRBV6-2/TRBV6-3
J: TRBJ1-1
size: once
D: -
CDR3: CATNSRGSMNTEAFF
DNA: TGTGCCACTAACTCCCGGGGCAGTATGAACACTGAAGCTTTCTTT

V: TRBV2
J: TRBJ2-5
size: few
D: TRBD2
CDR3: CASNSGTRTGETQYF
DNA: TGTGCCAGCAATTCCGGGACTAGAACGGGGGAGACCCAGTACTTC